A single sample is the source of the 9 T cell receptor beta chains below, sequenced in a study of cytomegalovirus exposure and HLA in healthy donors. PCR primers comprised 60 Vbeta and 13 Jbeta primers. Profiling relied on immunoSEQ multiplex PCR, and the TCRdb table lists in-frame clones only, not all of them. The sample lists about 170,000 clones; 60% to 85% were seen once. Source material: PBMCs. Source of these receptors: a woman aged 50 to 60 in good health and CMV-seropositive.

The J gene is TRBJ1-2, the V gene TRBV29-1, with 8 nucleotides matching TRBD1. The CDR3 runs to 14 residues. Unmatched junction bases numbered 12, after V lost 7 bases and J lost 5 bases. The germline V gene has CDR1 SQVTM and CDR2 ANQGSEA. DNA of the CDR3: TGCAGCGCCGGGGGGAGGACAGGGATTTATGGCTACACCTTC. It specifies CSAGGRTGIYGYTF.

V is TRBV9 and J is TRBJ1-4; D is unclear. The V end was cut by 4 bases, the J end by 0 bases, with 7 bases between. The CDR3 has 14 amino acids. In germline, CDR1 is SGDLS, CDR2 YYNGEE. The chain's CDR3 is CASSLGSTNEKLFF. The CDR3 DNA reads as TGTGCCAGCAGCTTGGGCTCAACTAATGAAAAACTGTTTTTT.

The chain joins TRBV5-6 to TRBJ1-1, with 12 bases fitting TRBD1. The trim removed 3 bases at V and 4 bases at J, leaving 7 bases unmatched. The CDR3 sequence is 16 residues long. Germline V lookup: CDR1 SGHDT, CDR2 YYEEEE. The CDR3 sequence: CASSSGTGGRGTEAFF. DNA for the CDR3: TGTGCCAGCAGCTCCGGGACAGGGGGCCGAGGCACTGAAGCTTTCTTT.

The chain employs TRBV7-2 and TRBJ2-7; TRBD1 matches at 8 bases. Germline loops: CDR1 SGHTA, CDR2 FQGNSA. CDR3 length: 14 amino acids. The J segment lost 5 bases and the V segment lost 4 bases, leaving 7 bases of the junction unmatched. CDR3 sequence: CASSSTRQGNEQYF. The CDR3 DNA sequence: TGTGCCAGCAGCTCCACCCGACAGGGGAACGAGCAGTACTTC. Using reference TRBV7-2 and TRBJ2-7 for the parts outside the CDR3, the full variable domain is GAGVSQSPSNKVTEKGKDVELRCDPISGHTALYWYRQSLGQGLEFLIYFQGNSAPDKSGLPSDRFSAERTGGSVSTLTIQRTQQEDSAVYLCASSSTRQGNEQYFGPGTRLTVT.

V and J are TRBV4-1 and TRBJ1-2, with a weak D call TRBD1 (5 bases). Germline V lookup: CDR1 MGHRA, CDR2 YSYEKL. The CDR3 extends over 16 amino acids. With 3 bases removed from V and 0 bases from J, the gap between germline ends came to 14 bases. CDR3 region: CASSQTGVRPNYGYTF. CDR3 coding DNA: TGCGCCAGCAGCCAGACGGGGGTAAGACCTAACTATGGCTACACCTTC.

The chain carries TRBV7-6 and TRBJ2-1; 9 bases match TRBD2. The J segment lost 8 bases and the V segment lost 5 bases, leaving 10 bases of the junction unmatched. This CDR3 has 15 amino acids. CDR1 is SGHVS and CDR2 is FNYEAQ in the germline V gene. The CDR3 DNA reads as TGTGCCAGCAGCGGGCCGGGACTAGCTCACCATGAGCAGTTCTTC. It is translated as CASSGPGLAHHEQFF. Using reference TRBV7-6 and TRBJ2-1 for the parts outside the CDR3, the full variable domain is GAGVSQSPRYKVTKRGQDVALRCDPISGHVSLYWYRQALGQGPEFLTYFNYEAQQDKSGLPNDRFSAERPEGSISTLTIQRTEQRDSAMYRCASSGPGLAHHEQFFGPGTRLTVL.

Details on this clone: The same CDR3 is also encoded by other DNA sequences in this sample. J is TRBJ2-7 and V is TRBV2; 7 bases agree with TRBD1. This CDR3 contains 16 residues. V gave up 1 base and J gave up 2 bases; unmatched junction bases: 8. Germline CDR1 reads SNHLY; CDR2 reads FYNNEI. The CDR3 region has the DNA TGTGCCAGCAGTGAAGACGGTCAGGGGGTTCCCTACGAGCAGTACTTC. Encoded protein: CASSEDGQGVPYEQYF. The whole variable domain, remainder taken from reference TRBV2 and TRBJ2-7, is EPEVTQTPSHQVTQMGQEVILRCVPISNHLYFYWYRQILGQKVEFLVSFYNNEISEKSEIFDDQFSVERPDGSNFTLKIRSTKLEDSAMYFCASSEDGQGVPYEQYFGPGTRLTVT.

The V gene is TRBV5-4, the J gene TRBJ2-1; 13 bases are shared with TRBD2. From germline, CDR1 is SGHNT and CDR2 YYREEE (reference sequence). This CDR3 contains 19 residues. The V segment lost 3 bases and the J segment 1 base; nucleotides outside the gene matches: 10. CDR3 nucleotides: TGTGCCAGCAGCTCCCCAACCGGGACTAGCGGGGAGTCCTACAATGAGCAGTTCTTC. Translated, it gives CASSSPTGTSGESYNEQFF.

V is TRBV7-6 and J is TRBJ2-3; possibly TRBD1 for D (6 bases). Deletions cut 5 bases from V and 3 bases from J, with 18 bases between. Per the germline V gene, CDR1 is SGHVS and CDR2 is FNYEAQ. CDR3 size: 16 residues. The CDR3 here is CASSRLPGQGTDTQYF. CDR3 sequence (DNA): TGTGCCAGCAGCCGCTTACCGGGGCAGGGGACAGATACGCAGTATTTT.